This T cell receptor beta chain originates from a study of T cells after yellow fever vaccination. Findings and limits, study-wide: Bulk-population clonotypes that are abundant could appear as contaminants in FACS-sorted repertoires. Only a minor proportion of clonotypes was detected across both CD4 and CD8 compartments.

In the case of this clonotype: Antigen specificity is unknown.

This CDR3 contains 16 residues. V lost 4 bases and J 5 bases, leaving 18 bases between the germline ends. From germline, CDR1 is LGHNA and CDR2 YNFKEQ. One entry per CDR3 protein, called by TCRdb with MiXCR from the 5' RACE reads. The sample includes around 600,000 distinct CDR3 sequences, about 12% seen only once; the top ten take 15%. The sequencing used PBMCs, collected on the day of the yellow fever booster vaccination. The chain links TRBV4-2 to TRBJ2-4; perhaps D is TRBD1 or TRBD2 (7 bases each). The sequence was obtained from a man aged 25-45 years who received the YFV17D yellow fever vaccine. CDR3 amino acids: CASSPLGGTDENIQYF. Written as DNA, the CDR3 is TGTGCCAGCAGCCCTTTGGGGGGGACAGACGAAAACATTCAGTACTTC.